This entry describes one T cell receptor (beta chain). Trimming pared 11 bases from V and 6 bases from J, leaving 22 bases between. The CDR3 is made up of 14 amino acids. Germline V gives CDR1 SNHLY, CDR2 FYNNEI. Here immunoSEQ multiplex PCR was the method, and the copy in TCRdb shows in-frame clones only, minus some. Of some 74,000 clones listed, 80% to 95% are singletons. This record comes from a study of T cell changes during pregnancy in multiple sclerosis. The sample consisted of peripheral blood, taken after pregnancy. The rearrangement uses TRBV2 and TRBJ1-1, with D unresolved. This receptor was obtained from a female donor in good health, enrolled as a control in a pregnancy study. The CDR3 spells CALRAVGFEAEAFF. The CDR3 DNA sequence: TGTGCCCTGCGGGCTGTCGGCTTTGAGGCTGAAGCTTTCTTT.